This T cell receptor (beta chain) was found in a study of CD8+CD57+ T cells in acquired aplastic anemia. Study as a whole: Roughly 3 ug was the average amount of DNA from sorted CD4+ and CD8+ cells.

This clonotype has just a few counts. Genomic DNA templated the TCR beta VDJ and CDR3 profiling. One entry per CDR3 protein results from TCRdb running MiXCR on the reads. The repertoire holds around 180,000 distinct CDR3 sequences, with approximately 52% as singletons. The sequenced patients had an expansion of CD8+CD57+ cells seen by flow cytometry. Blood sampling was performed on the patients, and none of them had received therapy by then. Germline V gives CDR1 LNHNV, CDR2 YYDKDF (reference sequence). The CDR3 contains 14 residues. Trimming took 0 bases from V and 1 from J, leaving 7 bases between them.

The material sequenced was sorted CD4+, CD8+, or CD8+CD57+ T cells (not recorded which) from PBMCs. This receptor was taken from a human donor with aplastic anemia. The genes are TRBV15 and TRBJ2-7; no clear D. The CDR3 here is CATSRDLGSYEQYF. The CDR3 region has the DNA TGTGCCACCAGCAGAGATCTTGGGTCCTACGAGCAGTACTTC.